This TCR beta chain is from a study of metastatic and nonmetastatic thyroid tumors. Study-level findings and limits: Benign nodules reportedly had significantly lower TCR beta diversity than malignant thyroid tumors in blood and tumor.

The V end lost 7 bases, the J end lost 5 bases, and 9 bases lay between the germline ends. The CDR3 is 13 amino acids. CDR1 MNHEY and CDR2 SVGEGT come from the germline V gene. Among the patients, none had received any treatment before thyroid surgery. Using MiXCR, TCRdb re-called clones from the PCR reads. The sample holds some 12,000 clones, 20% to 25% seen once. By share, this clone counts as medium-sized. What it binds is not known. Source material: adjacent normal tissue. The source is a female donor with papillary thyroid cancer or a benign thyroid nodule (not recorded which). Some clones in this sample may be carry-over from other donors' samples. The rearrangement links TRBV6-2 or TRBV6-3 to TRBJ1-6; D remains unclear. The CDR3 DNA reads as TGTGCCAGCAATACGGTCGATAATTCACCCCTCCACTTT. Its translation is CASNTVDNSPLHF.